The sequence of this T cell receptor beta chain was determined in a study of T-cell reconstitution after alpha-beta-depleted transplantation in children. Study outcomes and limitations: A year had passed since transplant, and T-cell counts and diversity by then came mostly from newly produced T cells. Several hundred rapidly expanded clones from non-depleted graft cells reportedly supplied alpha-beta T cells about two months post-transplant.

With regard to this clonotype: What it binds is not known.

This CDR3 is 16 amino acids long. V was pared by 2 bases and J by 8 bases, with 8 bases of the junction left unmatched. The germline V gene has CDR1 SEHNR and CDR2 FQNEAQ (reference sequence). Unique molecular identifiers were used in preparing the TCRbeta library. TCRdb itself ran the PCR reads through MiXCR, one entry per CDR3 protein. The sample has around 300,000 distinct CDR3 sequences; over 7% are singletons. The sequences come from peripheral blood, collected 360 days after TCRalphabeta/CD19-depleted stem cell transplant. This chain uses TRBV7-9 with TRBJ2-1; 11 bases agree with TRBD2. The source is a female patient between 2 and 15 years old who had a stem cell transplant for Fanconi anemia, so the T cells may come from the graft donor. The CDR3 reads CASSLSVAGGPYEQFF. CDR3 DNA sequence: TGTGCCAGCAGCTTAAGTGTAGCGGGAGGGCCCTATGAGCAGTTCTTC. The variable domain in full, completed from reference TRBV7-9 and TRBJ2-1, reads DTGVSQNPRHKITKRGQNVTFRCDPISEHNRLYWYRQTLGQGPEFLTYFQNEAQLEKSRLLSDRFSAERPKGSFSTLEIQRTEQGDSAMYLCASSLSVAGGPYEQFFGPGTRLTVL.